The clone carrying this T cell receptor beta chain was observed a handful of times. The entry originates in a study of blood T cell repertoires in COVID-19. On the study more broadly: In each case, the material was cDNA or gDNA derived from T cells, B-cell-depleted T cells, or PBMCs.

With 5 bases removed from V and 1 base from J, the gap between germline ends came to 9 bases. Per the germline V gene, CDR1 is SGHTA and CDR2 is FQGNSA. CDR3 length: 13 amino acids. Generated by immunoSEQ multiplex PCR, the TCRdb table keeps only in-frame clones and is missing some. The sample holds about 320,000 clones, more than 90% seen once. The TCR was taken from a man aged 60 to 69 who had recovered from COVID-19. Source material: PBMCs or T cells enriched from blood (not recorded which). The rearrangement links TRBV7-2 to TRBJ2-7; D not certain. The CDR3 DNA sequence: TGTGCCAGCAGCCGTCAGGCTTCCTACGAGCAGTACTTC. This sequence encodes CASSRQASYEQYF.